The entry below gives a single TCR beta chain sequence along with its context. This clone's antigen is unknown. The sample holds no much larger clone one base away, and base qualities are not on file. The CDR3 regions of human TCRbeta chains were analyzed by immunosequencing. Turning to the authors' computational methods: Repertoire TCRs were checked for matches against a reference library of SARS-CoV-2-specific TCRs that had been generated using the MIRA antigen-specificity platform. Breadth meant the fraction of unique TCRs that were SARS-CoV-2-associated, whereas depth meant the fraction of total T cells that were SARS-CoV-2-associated. Using the MIRA data, every spike-specific TCR was mapped to the spike region that the TCR reacted to and assigned to either a CD4 or a CD8 class. Log10-transformed breadth and depth values were compared by one-way ANOVA with Sidak's multiple comparisons tests. Not all clones reach the TCRdb copy of this immuneACCESS table, which keeps in-frame sequences only. Checked studies attribute under half of the gap to unresolved V genes and leave the rest unexplained. The D gene and trimming were derived from the DNA, and the V and J assignments and clone size from that table. This sample holds under 200,000 clones; 94% were observed only once. The ten most abundant clones make up approximately 0.6% of the sample.

This specimen's time point label, per the study, means: baseline before first vaccination. Vaccinee samples were obtained from the UK trials COV001 and COV002, which included a single-blind randomized controlled phase 2/3 trial of AZD1222 (ChAdOx1 nCoV-19) in healthy adults. For TCRbeta chain sequencing, PBMC samples were collected from trial participants at day 0 and at day 28 after the second dose. The sample originates from a study of T cell responses to AZD1222 COVID-19 vaccine (dated by TCRdb to the early 2020s). For context, the study as a whole: AZD1222 recipients whose second dose came at about 4 weeks and those whose second dose came at about 12 weeks were combined into one group, since spike-specific TCR depth and breadth did not differ between the two schedules. TCR sequencing covered over 230 trial participants: 200 to 220 given two doses of AZD1222 and approximately 26 given two doses of MenACWY control vaccine. Trial participants were enrolled by age into subgroups of 18-55, 56-69 and 70-plus years, and around 150, 28 and 57 TCR-sequenced participants, respectively, were included in these subgroups. Overall study outcomes, separate from this receptor: Nearly half of unique spike-specific TCRs reportedly recognized epitopes outside regions mutated in the B.1.351 and B.1.1.7 variants. Spike-specific TCR breadth and depth rose significantly after two AZD1222 doses compared with day 0 and with MenACWY recipients. The whole spike protein was spanned by vaccine-associated CD4 TCRs, and dominant responses were seen in regions 160-218 and 743-854. Because no samples from the day 14 peak response were available, repertoires could be characterized only after the peak T cell response. Conclusions about previously exposed vaccinees were limited because only six AZD1222 recipients were SARS-CoV-2 seropositive at baseline. In the small 56-69-year group, the increase in depth fell short of significance, most likely because of low power. Most participants were white British and females outnumbered males, and the authors suggested that clonal diversity may have been underestimated.

Based on the germline V gene, the CDR1 and CDR2 sequences are MDHEN and SYDVKM. The CDR3 runs 13 amino acids, cysteine and phenylalanine included. The sequence is cut down to CDR3 DNA, 39 bases in frame from base 1. V and J lose 2 bases and 4 bases, and a span of 8 bases separates them. The chain employs TRBV28 and TRBJ1-2, with the D gene uncertain. This clonotype was obtained from an adult in good health. The starting material was peripheral blood, obtained on day 0 of AZD1222 vaccination. The CDR3 reads as follows: CASSLQDLYGYTF. The nucleotides read TGTGCCAGCAGTTTACAGGACCTCTATGGCTACACCTTC.